The 16 T cell receptor beta chains below all came from one sample that was sequenced in a study of graft-versus-host responses after intestinal transplantation. Antigens for these TCRs are unknown. Here immunoSEQ multiplex PCR was the method, and the copy in TCRdb shows in-frame clones only, minus some. Of 75,000 to 100,000 clones in the sample, roughly 92% were seen once. Sequences were derived from unstimulated CD4+ T cells sorted from spleen or lymph node cells, sampled before intestinal transplant. These receptor sequences come from a human donor who received an intestinal transplant.

CDR3 sequence (DNA): TGTGCCAGCAGCCCCGGCGGGACTAGCGGGGGTTCTGAAGGGCAGTACTTC. This encodes CASSPGGTSGGSEGQYF. V gene TRBV28 combines with J gene TRBJ2-7, with 14 bases that match TRBD2. After removal of 6 bases from V and 9 bases from J, the junction contained 16 bases not matched to a gene. This CDR3 contains 17 residues. CDR1 and CDR2 from the germline V gene are MDHEN and SYDVKM.

The V and J genes are TRBV2 and TRBJ2-7; 11 nucleotides line up with TRBD2. CDR3 length equals 16 residues. Trimming removed 6 bases from V and 2 bases from J; junction bases left unmatched: 9. Germline CDR1 SNHLY, CDR2 FYNNEI. The CDR3 DNA reads as TGTGCCAGCAGCGGCGGGCTAGCGGGAGGAACCTACGAGCAGTACTTC. It translates to CASSGGLAGGTYEQYF.

V is TRBV18 and J is TRBJ2-1; TRBD1 agrees at 7 bases. Germline V lookup: CDR1 KGHSH, CDR2 LQKENI. The V segment lost 4 bases and the J segment 2 bases; nucleotides outside the gene matches: 8. The CDR3 is 16 residues long. CDR3 sequence reads: CASSLTGIITYNEQFF. Written as DNA, the CDR3 is TGTGCCAGCTCACTGACAGGGATAATAACCTACAATGAGCAGTTCTTC.

The CDR3 DNA reads TGTGCCAGCAGCTCCACACTAGCGGGAGTGCGAGAGACCCAGTACTTC. It yields the protein CASSSTLAGVRETQYF. This chain connects TRBV13 to TRBJ2-5, with 11 positions matching TRBD2. This CDR3 contains 16 residues. V was clipped by 4 bases and J by 4 bases; unmatched bases: 8. Germline loops: CDR1 PRHDT, CDR2 FYEKMQ (reference sequence).

CDR3 protein: CASSYALGEGSREQFF. CDR3 bases: TGTGCCAGCAGTTACGCGCTCGGGGAGGGGAGTCGTGAGCAGTTCTTC. The V gene is TRBV6-5, the J gene TRBJ2-1; 7 nucleotides agree with TRBD2. This CDR3 region has 16 residues. The V gene's germline CDR1 is MNHEY and CDR2 SVGAGI. V shed 2 bases and J 9 bases; nucleotides not matched to a gene: 13.

The chain carries TRBV4-3 and TRBJ1-4; TRBD1 might be the D (5 bases). With 0 bases removed from V and 7 bases from J, the gap between germline ends came to 12 bases. This CDR3 region has 15 residues. From germline, CDR1 is LGHNA and CDR2 YSLEER. The CDR3: CASSQDRGSGEKLFF. CDR3 bases: TGCGCCAGCAGCCAAGACCGGGGGAGCGGTGAAAAACTGTTTTTT.

This chain's CDR3 is CAISELAGNNEQFF. The CDR3 DNA reads as TGTGCCATCAGTGAACTAGCGGGAAACAATGAGCAGTTCTTC. This rearrangement joins TRBV10-3 to TRBJ2-1, with 10 positions matching TRBD2. Germline V gives CDR1 ENHRY, CDR2 SYGVKD. The CDR3 is made up of 14 amino acids. Trimming at V came to 3 bases and at J to 5 bases, leaving 1 base not matched to a gene.

The V gene is TRBV5-1, the J gene TRBJ2-5; 7 nucleotides match TRBD1. Germline assignment: CDR1 SGHRS and CDR2 YFSETQ. The CDR3 is 13 residues long. V gave up 5 bases and J gave up 5 bases; unmatched junction bases: 6. The CDR3 nucleotides are TGCGCCAGCAGGTTAGGGGGCTTTGAGACCCAGTACTTC. Amino acid sequence: CASRLGGFETQYF.

The V and J genes are TRBV5-6 and TRBJ1-2, with 7 bases matching TRBD1. J gave up 1 base and V 4 bases, and 4 bases lay outside the gene matches. CDR1 is SGHDT, CDR2 YYEEEE, per germline. This CDR3 has 14 residues. This chain's CDR3 is CASSRQGFNYGYTF. DNA for the CDR3: TGTGCCAGCAGCCGACAGGGCTTTAACTATGGCTACACCTTC.

The chain couples TRBV29-1 to TRBJ2-2; 10 nucleotides line up with TRBD1. The V and J ends lost 4 bases and 7 bases, in that order; junction bases with no gene match: 18. The CDR3 runs 18 residues. CDR1 and CDR2 from the germline V gene are SQVTM and ANQGSEA. DNA for the CDR3: TGCAGCGTTGGACCGAAAAAGACCGGGACAGGGGAGAACGGGGAGCTGTTTTTT. Translating it yields CSVGPKKTGTGENGELFF.

The rearrangement joins TRBV11-2 to TRBJ2-1; D might be TRBD2 (5 bases). This CDR3 is built from 17 residues. Germline V lookup: CDR1 SGHAT, CDR2 FQNNGV. The V and J ends lost 4 bases and 7 bases respectively, with 23 bases between them. The CDR3 nucleotides are TGTGCCAGCAGCTCGACCCTCACTAGGAGCCCTCTAAATGAGCAGTTCTTC. Its translation is CASSSTLTRSPLNEQFF.

The chain has TRBV29-1 and TRBJ1-1, with D possibly TRBD1 on 5 matching bases. The CDR3 has 12 amino acids. Germline V lookup: CDR1 SQVTM, CDR2 ANQGSEA. V lost 3 bases, J lost 2 bases, and 7 bases lay in between. The CDR3, as DNA: TGCAGCGTTGACAGGACAAACACTGAAGCTTTCTTT. Amino acids: CSVDRTNTEAFF.

V usage is TRBV27 and J usage is TRBJ2-7; possible D gene TRBD1, 5 bases. Trimming stripped 1 base from V and 4 bases from J, with 14 bases between. This CDR3 is built from 15 residues. Germline values: CDR1 MNHEY, CDR2 SMNVEV (reference sequence). The CDR3 protein is CASSLFQGGQYEQYF. CDR3 nucleotide sequence: TGTGCCAGCAGTTTATTCCAGGGTGGGCAGTACGAGCAGTACTTC.

The chain is built from TRBV28 and TRBJ2-7; 8 bases fit TRBD2. V shed 11 bases and J 3 bases; nucleotides not matched to a gene: 12. Germline CDR1 is MDHEN and CDR2 is SYDVKM. The length of the CDR3 is 14 residues. The CDR3 DNA reads TGTGCCGCTCACTCGACGGGGGGGATCTACGAGCAGTACTTC. It codes for CAAHSTGGIYEQYF. The complete variable domain, with remaining parts taken from reference TRBV28 and TRBJ2-7, reads DVKVTQSSRYLVKRTGEKVFLECVQDMDHENMFWYRQDPGLGLRLIYFSYDVKMKEKGDIPEGYSVSREKKERFSLILESASTNQTSMYLCAAHSTGGIYEQYFGPGTRLTVT.

This clone was recorded once. The DNA of the CDR3 is TGTGCCAGCAGCCAAGTCTTCAAGGGAGGTGAGCAGTTCTTC. This codes for CASSQVFKGGEQFF. The V call is TRBV4-2, the J call TRBJ2-1; maybe TRBD2 (6 bases). The V gene's germline CDR1 is LGHNA and CDR2 YNFKEQ. Trimming took off 1 base at V and 9 bases at J, with 13 bases between the two ends. There are 14 residues in the CDR3.

This rearrangement joins TRBV12-5 to TRBJ2-2; 7 bases line up with TRBD1. J was trimmed by 8 bases and V by 8 bases; bases with no gene match: 5. The CDR3 spans 12 residues. Germline-derived CDR1 and CDR2 are LGHNT and FRNRAP. The CDR3 DNA reads as TGTGCTAGTCAACAGGGGACGGGGGAGCTGTTTTTT. This gives the protein CASQQGTGELFF.